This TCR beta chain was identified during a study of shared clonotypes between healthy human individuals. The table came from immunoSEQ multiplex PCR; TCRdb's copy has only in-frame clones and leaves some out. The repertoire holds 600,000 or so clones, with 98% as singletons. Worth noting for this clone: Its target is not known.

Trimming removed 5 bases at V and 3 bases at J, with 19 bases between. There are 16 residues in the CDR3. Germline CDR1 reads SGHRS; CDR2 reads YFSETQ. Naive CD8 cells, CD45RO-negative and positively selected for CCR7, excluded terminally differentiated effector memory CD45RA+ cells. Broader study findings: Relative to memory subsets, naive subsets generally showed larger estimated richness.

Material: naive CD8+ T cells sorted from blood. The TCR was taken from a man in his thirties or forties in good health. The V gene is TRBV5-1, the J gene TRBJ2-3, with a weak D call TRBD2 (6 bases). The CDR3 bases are TGCGCCAGCAGAAAAAGAAGCGGGCCAAAAACAGATACGCAGTATTTT. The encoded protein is CASRKRSGPKTDTQYF. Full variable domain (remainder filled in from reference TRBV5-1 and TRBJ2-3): KAGVTQTPRYLIKTRGQQVTLSCSPISGHRSVSWYQQTPGQGLQFLFEYFSETQRNKGNFPGRFSGRQFSNSRSEMNVSTLELGDSALYLCASRKRSGPKTDTQYFGPGTRLTVL.